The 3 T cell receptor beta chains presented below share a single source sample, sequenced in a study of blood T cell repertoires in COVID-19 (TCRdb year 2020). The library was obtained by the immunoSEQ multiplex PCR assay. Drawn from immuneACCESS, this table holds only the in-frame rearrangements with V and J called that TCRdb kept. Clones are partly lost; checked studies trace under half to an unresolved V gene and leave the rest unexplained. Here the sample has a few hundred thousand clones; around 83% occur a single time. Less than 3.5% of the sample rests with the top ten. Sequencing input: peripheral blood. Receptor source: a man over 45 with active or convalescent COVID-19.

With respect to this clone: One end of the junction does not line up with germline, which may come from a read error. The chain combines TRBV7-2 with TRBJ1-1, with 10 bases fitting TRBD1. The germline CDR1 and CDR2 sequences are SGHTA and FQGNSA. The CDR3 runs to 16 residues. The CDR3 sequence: CASSLDRGPLNTEAFF. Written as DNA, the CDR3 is TGTGCCAGCAGTTTAGACAGGGGGCCCCTGAACACTGAAGCTTTCTTT.

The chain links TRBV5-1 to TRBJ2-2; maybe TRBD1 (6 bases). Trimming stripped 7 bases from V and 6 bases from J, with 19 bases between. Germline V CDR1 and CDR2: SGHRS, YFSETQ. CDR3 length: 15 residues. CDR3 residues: CASGSGAGVAGELFF. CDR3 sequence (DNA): TGCGCCAGCGGTTCGGGTGCAGGGGTCGCCGGGGAGCTGTTTTTT.

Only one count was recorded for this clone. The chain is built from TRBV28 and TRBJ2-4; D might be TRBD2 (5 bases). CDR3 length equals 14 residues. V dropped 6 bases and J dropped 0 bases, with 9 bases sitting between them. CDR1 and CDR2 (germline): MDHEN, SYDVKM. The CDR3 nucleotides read TGTGCCAGCAGCAGGACTTTAGCCAAAAACATTCAGTACTTC. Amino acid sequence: CASSRTLAKNIQYF. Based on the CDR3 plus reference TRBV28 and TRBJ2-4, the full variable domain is DVKVTQSSRYLVKRTGEKVFLECVQDMDHENMFWYRQDPGLGLRLIYFSYDVKMKEKGDIPEGYSVSREKKERFSLILESASTNQTSMYLCASSRTLAKNIQYFGAGTRLSVL.